The 15 T cell receptor beta chains reported below all come from one sample, sequenced in a study of PD-1 blockade in classical Hodgkin lymphoma. Every patient experienced relapse after autologous stem cell transplantation, and brentuximab vedotin exposure varied. This table comes from immunoSEQ multiplex PCR, and its TCRdb copy is limited to in-frame clones, with some not included. This sample has about 40,000 clones, with over 55% found just once. This sample comprised peripheral blood mononuclear cells (PBMCs), obtained at baseline. The receptors were sampled from a human donor with classical Hodgkin lymphoma.

The chain couples TRBV29-1 to TRBJ1-1; no clear D gene. The CDR3 extends over 12 amino acids. Trimming left V 4 bases short and J 6 bases short, with 12 bases between. Germline V gene lookup returns CDR1 SQVTM and CDR2 ANQGSEA. The CDR3 DNA sequence: TGCAGCGTTGCCCATCGAGCCCCTGAAGCTTTCTTT. Translation gives CSVAHRAPEAFF.

V and J are TRBV5-1 and TRBJ1-1, with D perhaps TRBD1 (5 bases). This CDR3 spans 13 amino acids. The V end lost 2 bases, the J end lost 6 bases, and 11 bases lay between the germline ends. The germline CDR1 and CDR2 sequences are SGHRS and YFSETQ. CDR3 region: CASSFRQGSEAFF. DNA for the CDR3: TGCGCCAGCAGCTTCCGGCAGGGATCTGAAGCTTTCTTT.

This clone was observed a single time. V and J are TRBV19 and TRBJ1-5; maybe TRBD1 (6 bases). V gave up 7 bases and J gave up 7 bases, with 29 bases separating them. Looked up from germline, CDR1 is LNHDA and CDR2 is SQIVND (reference sequence). This CDR3 contains 18 residues. The CDR3 here is CASTTGTYQGKGSQPQHF. In DNA form, the CDR3 reads TGTGCCAGTACTACCGGGACATATCAGGGAAAAGGCAGCCAGCCCCAGCATTTT.

The chain recombines TRBV7-9 with TRBJ2-5, with 9 positions matching TRBD2. The junction had 8 bases not matched to a gene; V was cut back by 5 bases and J by 1 base. Germline CDR1 is SEHNR and CDR2 is FQNEAQ (reference sequence). This CDR3 is 16 amino acids long. The CDR3 nucleotides are TGTGCCAGCAGCCCCCGACTAGCGGATATCCAAGAGACCCAGTACTTC. It is translated as CASSPRLADIQETQYF. Using reference TRBV7-9 and TRBJ2-5 for the parts outside the CDR3, the full variable domain is DTGVSQNPRHKITKRGQNVTFRCDPISEHNRLYWYRQTLGQGPEFLTYFQNEAQLEKSRLLSDRFSAERPKGSFSTLEIQRTEQGDSAMYLCASSPRLADIQETQYFGPGTRLLVL.

The chain is built from TRBV4-3 and TRBJ2-3; the D gene is possibly TRBD1 (6 bases). Trimming cost V 0 bases and J 0 bases, with 13 bases left between them. This CDR3 has 17 residues. The germline gives CDR1 LGHNA, CDR2 YSLEER. CDR3: CASSQDRRTASTDTQYF. The CDR3 coding sequence is TGCGCCAGCAGCCAAGATAGAAGGACAGCTAGCACAGATACGCAGTATTTT.

This chain uses TRBV13 with TRBJ2-7; TRBD2 aligns across 12 bases. The V segment lost 3 bases and the J segment 2 bases; nucleotides outside the gene matches: 11. CDR3 length: 18 amino acids. In germline, CDR1 is PRHDT, CDR2 FYEKMQ (reference sequence). In DNA form, the CDR3 reads TGTGCCAGCAGCTTGTTCTCGGGGACTAGCGGGTCAACCTACGAGCAGTACTTC. It codes for CASSLFSGTSGSTYEQYF. The complete variable domain, with remaining parts taken from reference TRBV13 and TRBJ2-7, reads AAGVIQSPRHLIKEKRETATLKCYPIPRHDTVYWYQQGPGQDPQFLISFYEKMQSDKGSIPDRFSAQQFSDYHSELNMSSLELGDSALYFCASSLFSGTSGSTYEQYFGPGTRLTVT.

This chain links TRBV19 with TRBJ1-5, with TRBD1 matching 11 bases. This CDR3 has 12 residues. V lost 8 bases to trimming and J lost 6 bases; unmatched junction nucleotides: 0. Germline V lookup: CDR1 LNHDA, CDR2 SQIVND (reference sequence). CDR3 amino acids: CASGTGGQPQHF. CDR3 sequence (DNA): TGTGCCAGTGGGACAGGGGGTCAGCCCCAGCATTTT.

V usage is TRBV9 and J usage is TRBJ2-2; TRBD1 matches 9 bases. The CDR3 runs to 17 residues. Germline loops: CDR1 SGDLS, CDR2 YYNGEE. Unmatched junction bases numbered 8, after V lost 1 base and J lost 4 bases. The CDR3 nucleotides read TGTGCCAGCAGCGTAACCCGGACAGGGGATGGCACCGGGGAGCTGTTTTTT. Amino acids: CASSVTRTGDGTGELFF.

The chain employs TRBV28 and TRBJ1-1; 11 nucleotides match TRBD1. This CDR3 has 15 amino acids. Germline V gene sequence: CDR1 MDHEN, CDR2 SYDVKM. J gave up 11 bases and V 6 bases, and 14 bases lay outside the gene matches. The CDR3 here is CASSAHAGTGGRAFF. DNA of the CDR3: TGTGCCAGCAGCGCCCACGCCGGGACAGGGGGAAGGGCTTTCTTT. The complete variable domain, with remaining parts taken from reference TRBV28 and TRBJ1-1, reads DVKVTQSSRYLVKRTGEKVFLECVQDMDHENMFWYRQDPGLGLRLIYFSYDVKMKEKGDIPEGYSVSREKKERFSLILESASTNQTSMYLCASSAHAGTGGRAFFGQGTRLTVV.

The chain carries TRBV6-1 and TRBJ1-1; a possible D gene is TRBD1 (5 bases). The germline CDR1 and CDR2 sequences are MNHNS and SASEGT. CDR3 length: 13 amino acids. Trimming took off 6 bases at V and 1 base at J, with 9 bases between the two ends. The CDR3 spells CASSLTENTEAFF. For the CDR3, the DNA is TGTGCCAGCAGCCTGACAGAGAACACTGAAGCTTTCTTT.

The chain joins TRBV7-3 to TRBJ1-1; 7 bases line up with TRBD1. Germline CDR1 reads SGHTA; CDR2 reads FQGTGA. V was pared by 4 bases and J by 11 bases, with 19 bases of the junction left unmatched. The CDR3 length is 16 residues. The CDR3 here is CASSSNPGTVGPAAFF. CDR3 nucleotides: TGTGCCAGCAGCTCCAACCCCGGGACAGTGGGGCCTGCTGCTTTCTTT.

V gene TRBV11-2 combines with J gene TRBJ2-3; no definite D call. The CDR3 runs to 13 residues. Germline CDR1 SGHAT, CDR2 FQNNGV. The V end lost 0 bases, the J end lost 3 bases, and 4 bases lay between the germline ends. The DNA of the CDR3 is TGTGCCAGCAGCTTAGATGAGACAGATACGCAGTATTTT. Translating it yields CASSLDETDTQYF. The complete variable domain, with remaining parts taken from reference TRBV11-2 and TRBJ2-3, reads EAGVAQSPRYKIIEKRQSVAFWCNPISGHATLYWYQQILGQGPKLLIQFQNNGVVDDSQLPKDRFSAERLKGVDSTLKIQPAKLEDSAVYLCASSLDETDTQYFGPGTRLTVL.

The rearrangement joins TRBV28 to TRBJ2-7; weak D call: TRBD2 (6 bases). The CDR3 is 13 amino acids. Germline assignment: CDR1 MDHEN and CDR2 SYDVKM. Deletions cut 10 bases from V and 0 bases from J, with 13 bases between. The CDR3 region is CAIRGISSYEQYF. The CDR3 DNA reads as TGTGCCATCCGGGGGATAAGCTCCTACGAGCAGTACTTC.

This clone was recorded a few times. The chain recombines TRBV6-5 with TRBJ1-2, with 7 bases fitting TRBD1. This CDR3 has 14 residues. From germline, CDR1 is MNHEY and CDR2 SVGAGI. With V trimmed by 8 bases and J by 5 bases, 11 bases remained unmatched. Here the CDR3 reads CASVGQATSYGYTF. The CDR3 DNA is TGTGCCAGCGTAGGACAGGCCACCTCTTATGGCTACACCTTC.

V and J are TRBV2 and TRBJ2-7, with D maybe TRBD2 (6 bases). The CDR3 spans 13 residues. Germline-derived CDR1 and CDR2 are SNHLY and FYNNEI. Trimming pared 8 bases from V and 0 bases from J, leaving 11 bases between. CDR3 region: CASGLAASYEQYF. DNA of the CDR3: TGTGCCAGCGGGTTAGCGGCCTCCTACGAGCAGTACTTC.